The 24 T cell receptor beta chains reported below all come from one sample, sequenced in a study of blood T cell repertoires in COVID-19. Clones were sequenced by immunoSEQ multiplex PCR, and TCRdb holds only the in-frame ones, with some missing. The data hold 250,000 to 300,000 clones, with approximately 85% observed a single time. Sequencing was carried out using peripheral blood. These receptors were obtained from a man in his fifties with active or convalescent COVID-19.

The chain uses TRBV7-9 and TRBJ1-1; D ambiguous. Germline CDR1 SEHNR, CDR2 FQNEAQ (reference sequence). V shed 1 base and J shed 0 bases, with 12 bases lying between them. This CDR3 has 16 residues. The CDR3 DNA sequence: TGTGCCAGCAGCTTAGAACGAGGCGCCATGAACACTGAAGCTTTCTTT. This encodes CASSLERGAMNTEAFF.

The genes are TRBV13 and TRBJ2-1; 7 bases are a match to TRBD2. CDR1 and CDR2 from the germline V gene are PRHDT and FYEKMQ (reference sequence). V gave up 5 bases and J gave up 9 bases; unmatched junction bases: 4. The CDR3 consists of 12 residues. In DNA form, the CDR3 reads TGTGCCAGCAGCACGGCGGGGGTTGAGCAGTTCTTC. Translating it yields CASSTAGVEQFF.

This sequence joins TRBV27 and TRBJ1-6; D is perhaps TRBD1 (5 bases). This CDR3 spans 20 amino acids. V lost 7 bases and J 0 bases, leaving 25 bases between the germline ends. Germline loops: CDR1 MNHEY, CDR2 SMNVEV (reference sequence). CDR3 loop: CASTSSQGLTRSSYNSPLHF. The CDR3 bases are TGTGCCAGCACTTCGTCTCAGGGTTTAACAAGGAGCTCCTATAATTCACCCCTCCACTTT.

A note on this clone: Distinct nucleotide sequences in the sample also encode this CDR3. V and J are TRBV14 and TRBJ2-7; D might be TRBD1 (5 bases). There are 15 residues in the CDR3. The germline V and J ends were trimmed by 0 bases and 3 bases, with 12 bases remaining between them. The germline V gene encodes CDR1 SGHDN and CDR2 FVKESK. CDR3 residues: CASSQDLRGSYEQYF. DNA of the CDR3: TGTGCCAGCAGCCAAGATCTAAGGGGCAGCTACGAGCAGTACTTC.

The chain links TRBV4-3 to TRBJ1-4; D is possibly TRBD1 (6 bases). In germline, CDR1 is LGHNA, CDR2 YSLEER. This CDR3 spans 16 amino acids. V lost 4 bases and J 3 bases, leaving 15 bases between the germline ends. The CDR3 sequence: CASSPGGQRANEKLFF. The CDR3 DNA sequence: TGCGCCAGCAGCCCCGGGGGGCAGAGGGCTAATGAAAAACTGTTTTTT.

This chain uses TRBV18 with TRBJ2-7, with 11 bases that match TRBD1. V was pared by 1 base and J by 2 bases, with 7 bases of the junction left unmatched. CDR3 size: 17 residues. The germline CDR1 and CDR2 sequences are KGHSH and LQKENI. The CDR3 region has the DNA TGTGCCAGCTCACCACGACCCCAGGGACAGGGGGCCTACGAGCAGTACTTC. Amino acids: CASSPRPQGQGAYEQYF.

J is TRBJ2-7 and V is TRBV5-6; weak D call: TRBD2 (5 bases). Germline CDR1 is SGHDT and CDR2 is YYEEEE. CDR3 length: 15 amino acids. The V and J ends lost 4 bases and 0 bases respectively, with 14 bases between them. CDR3 in DNA: TGTGCCAGCAGCCCAGGACTCCTCAGCTCCTACGAGCAGTACTTC. Translation gives CASSPGLLSSYEQYF. Full variable domain (missing parts from reference TRBV5-6 and TRBJ2-7): DAGVTQSPTHLIKTRGQQVTLRCSPKSGHDTVSWYQQALGQGPQFIFQYYEEEERQRGNFPDRFSGHQFPNYSSELNVNALLLGDSALYLCASSPGLLSSYEQYFGPGTRLTVT.

Written as DNA, the CDR3 is TGTGCCACCAGCGATAACAGAGTTTTCTCTGGGGCCAACGTCCTGACTTTC. It codes for CATSDNRVFSGANVLTF. This chain uses TRBV15 with TRBJ2-6; no reliable D call. From germline, CDR1 is LNHNV and CDR2 YYDKDF (reference sequence). CDR3 size: 17 residues. V was cut by 5 bases and J by 0 bases, with 14 bases left in between.

The chain recombines TRBV28 with TRBJ2-7; 10 bases are shared with TRBD1. Trimming took 5 bases from V and 5 from J; bases not matched to a gene: 9. Germline V gives CDR1 MDHEN, CDR2 SYDVKM. The CDR3 contains 15 residues. The CDR3 DNA reads as TGTGCCAGCAGTGATATGGGACAGGGGCATCACGAGCAGTACTTC. It is translated as CASSDMGQGHHEQYF. The full variable domain, completed using reference TRBV28 and TRBJ2-7, is DVKVTQSSRYLVKRTGEKVFLECVQDMDHENMFWYRQDPGLGLRLIYFSYDVKMKEKGDIPEGYSVSREKKERFSLILESASTNQTSMYLCASSDMGQGHHEQYFGPGTRLTVT.

This clone was detected many times. V is TRBV20-1 and J is TRBJ2-7; 12 nucleotides line up with TRBD1. The trim removed 3 bases at V and 4 bases at J, leaving 7 bases unmatched. Germline V gene lookup returns CDR1 DFQATT and CDR2 SNEGSKA (reference sequence). The CDR3 contains 15 residues. The DNA of the CDR3 is TGCAGTGCTAGTAATCCGGGACAGGGGGCTTACGAGCAGTACTTC. Encoded protein: CSASNPGQGAYEQYF.

The CDR3 sequence: CASSLVGQLNTEAFF. CDR3 nucleotide sequence: TGCGCCAGCAGCCTTGTCGGACAGTTGAACACTGAAGCTTTCTTT. The chain uses TRBV5-1 and TRBJ1-1; D is perhaps TRBD1 (6 bases). This CDR3 has 15 residues. V lost 4 bases, J lost 0 bases, and 13 bases lay in between. Germline V gene sequence: CDR1 SGHRS, CDR2 YFSETQ.

V is TRBV7-6 and J is TRBJ1-6; 8 nucleotides line up with TRBD1. CDR3 length: 15 residues. The ends lost 2 bases at V and 10 bases at J; junction bases unmatched: 7. CDR1 is SGHVS, CDR2 FNYEAQ, per germline. The CDR3: CASSLSLQGASPLHF. The CDR3, as DNA: TGTGCCAGCAGCTTAAGTTTGCAGGGGGCATCACCCCTCCACTTT. Supplemented by reference TRBV7-6 and TRBJ1-6, the full variable domain reads GAGVSQSPRYKVTKRGQDVALRCDPISGHVSLYWYRQALGQGPEFLTYFNYEAQQDKSGLPNDRFSAERPEGSISTLTIQRTEQRDSAMYRCASSLSLQGASPLHFGNGTRLTVT.

V and J are TRBV4-2 and TRBJ1-2; tentative D call: TRBD1 (6 bases). From germline, CDR1 is LGHNA and CDR2 YNFKEQ. The ends were cut back, 2 bases at V and 2 bases at J, with 12 bases in the middle. The CDR3 has 15 residues. In DNA, the CDR3 is TGTGCCAGCAGCCAATTGGCAGGGGTAAACTATGGCTACACCTTC. Residues: CASSQLAGVNYGYTF.

CDR3: CASSQDRRDRTYSNQPQHF. CDR3 nucleotide sequence: TGCGCCAGCAGCCAAGATCGAAGGGACAGAACTTATAGCAATCAGCCCCAGCATTTT. The chain uses TRBV4-3 and TRBJ1-5; TRBD1 matches 7 bases. V was pared by 0 bases and J by 0 bases, with 11 bases of the junction left unmatched. This CDR3 is built from 19 residues. CDR1 and CDR2 from the germline V gene are LGHNA and YSLEER.

The V call is TRBV6-6, the J call TRBJ1-2; possibly TRBD1 for D (5 bases). V was shortened by 8 bases and J by 4 bases, with 11 bases between the two germline ends. The CDR3 has 12 residues. The germline gives CDR1 MNHNY, CDR2 SVGAGI (reference sequence). CDR3 region: CASGQGGYGYTF. DNA of the CDR3: TGTGCCAGCGGCCAGGGTGGCTATGGCTACACCTTC.

This clone appeared once. This chain connects TRBV4-2 to TRBJ1-5; TRBD1 might be the D (5 bases). Germline-derived CDR1 and CDR2 are LGHNA and YNFKEQ. CDR3 length: 15 residues. The germline V and J ends were trimmed by 8 bases and 0 bases, with 14 bases remaining between them. This chain's CDR3 is CASADSIYSNQPQHF. The CDR3 nucleotides read TGTGCCAGCGCAGACAGTATTTATAGCAATCAGCCCCAGCATTTT.

The CDR3 DNA reads as TGTGCCAGTAGTAAGCTGTTGGGACAGGGCACTGAAGCTTTCTTT. Protein: CASSKLLGQGTEAFF. V gene TRBV19 combines with J gene TRBJ1-1, with 9 bases lining up with TRBD1. This CDR3 is 15 amino acids long. Trimming removed 4 bases from V and 4 bases from J; junction bases left unmatched: 7. CDR1 is LNHDA, CDR2 SQIVND, per germline (reference sequence).

The V and J genes are TRBV6-5 and TRBJ1-3; tentative D call: TRBD1 (5 bases). Germline V gives CDR1 MNHEY, CDR2 SVGAGI. This CDR3 contains 15 residues. V shed 7 bases and J shed 0 bases, with 13 bases lying between them. CDR3 DNA: TGTGCCAGCAAGAGGGACTCAAGCTCTGGAAACACCATATATTTT. Its translation: CASKRDSSSGNTIYF.

The rearrangement links TRBV30 to TRBJ1-2, with 9 bases identical to TRBD1. CDR3 length equals 14 residues. Germline-derived CDR1 and CDR2 are GTSNPN and SVGIG (reference sequence). With V trimmed by 0 bases and J by 8 bases, 7 bases remained unmatched. The CDR3 here is CAWSVGDRVGGYTF. CDR3 nucleotide sequence: TGTGCCTGGAGTGTGGGGGACAGGGTTGGAGGCTACACCTTC.

The genes are TRBV2 and TRBJ2-5, with D possibly matching TRBD1 (6 bases). V shed 6 bases and J shed 0 bases, with 14 bases lying between them. Germline CDR1 and CDR2: SNHLY and FYNNEI. The CDR3 is made up of 15 amino acids. CDR3 sequence (DNA): TGTGCCAGCAGCGCCCATGACAGGTACCAAGAGACCCAGTACTTC. The encoded protein is CASSAHDRYQETQYF.

The chain combines TRBV6-5 with TRBJ2-2, with D tentatively TRBD2 (6 bases). V dropped 8 bases and J dropped 6 bases, with 19 bases sitting between them. The length of the CDR3 is 15 residues. Germline V gene data show CDR1 as MNHEY and CDR2 as SVGAGI. Here the CDR3 reads CASLPWRGVSGELFF. The CDR3 DNA reads as TGTGCCAGCCTTCCCTGGCGGGGAGTTTCCGGGGAGCTGTTTTTT.

This clone was recorded only once. This chain connects TRBV27 to TRBJ1-2; possibly TRBD1 for D (5 bases). Germline V CDR1 and CDR2: MNHEY, SMNVEV (reference sequence). V lost 2 bases and J lost 4, with 8 bases in between. CDR3 length: 13 amino acids. The DNA of the CDR3 is TGTGCCAGCAGTTTAAGGGGATCCTATGGCTACACCTTC. It encodes CASSLRGSYGYTF.

This chain links TRBV30 with TRBJ2-3; 11 bases align to TRBD2. Per the germline V gene, CDR1 is GTSNPN and CDR2 is SVGIG (reference sequence). This CDR3 spans 16 amino acids. V lost 4 bases, J lost 3 bases, and 9 bases stayed unmatched. The CDR3 bases are TGTGCCTGGAAACTAGCGGGAGAAATAAGTACAGATACGCAGTATTTT. It translates to CAWKLAGEISTDTQYF.

The rearrangement links TRBV7-6 to TRBJ2-1; 7 bases fit TRBD1. The CDR3 is 15 amino acids. Per the germline V gene, CDR1 is SGHVS and CDR2 is FNYEAQ. Trimming removed 5 bases from V and 6 bases from J; junction bases left unmatched: 10. In nucleotides, the CDR3 is TGTGCCAGCAGCCAGGAGACAGGGTCCCGCAATGAGCAGTTCTTC. Its translation is CASSQETGSRNEQFF.